This T cell receptor (beta chain) was documented in a study of post-analysis software for immune sequencing data. Study-level results: With TRBV5-6, TRBV5-1 and TRBV20-1 included, about five TRBV segments were more frequent in patients than in controls. Comparison with controls showed significantly lower normalized Chao1 diversity in multiple sclerosis patients. Co-batched samples clustered tightly together by F measure.

V lost 4 bases, J lost 6 bases, and 6 bases lay in between. The CDR3 length is 10 residues. The V gene's germline CDR1 is SQVTM and CDR2 ANQGSEA. The TCR beta cDNA libraries carried unique molecular identifiers. Approximately 450,000 cDNA molecules were recovered from an input of about 0.9 to 10 million T cells. MiXCR was run by TCRdb on the PCR reads, yielding one entry per CDR3 protein. In the table there are 700,000 to 800,000 distinct CDR3 sequences, around 27% of which are singletons. This clonotype appeared a few times. Its antigen is currently unknown. This chain connects TRBV29-1 to TRBJ2-5; D unresolved. Sequenced sample: blood. The receptor's source is a girl aged 10 to 17 with multiple sclerosis. For the CDR3, the DNA is TGCAGCGTTGGTGAGCAGACCCAGTACTTC. Its translation is CSVGEQTQYF.